The clone carrying this T cell receptor beta chain was recorded many times. What it binds is unknown. This record comes from a study of identical twins. General study results and limits: Sequences that were out-of-frame, alpha and twin-shared displayed an excess of low generation probability.

Addition of a universal primer site occurred through template switching, and cDNA carried unique molecular identifiers. TCRdb fed the 5' RACE reads into MiXCR, producing one record per CDR3 protein. Found here are 450,000 or so distinct CDR3 sequences, less than 20% of them singletons; the top ten hold roughly 12%. This TCR was recovered from a man in his fifties in good health. The sample taken for sequencing was naive T cells sorted from blood.

In DNA form, the CDR3 reads TGCGCCAGCAGCCTCCGGACAGGGGATGAAAAACTGTTTTTT. Translated, it gives CASSLRTGDEKLFF. The rearrangement uses TRBV4-3 and TRBJ1-4; TRBD1 matches at 9 bases. Looked up from germline, CDR1 is LGHNA and CDR2 is YSLEER. The V and J ends lost 4 bases and 6 bases, in that order; junction bases with no gene match: 3. This CDR3 spans 14 amino acids.